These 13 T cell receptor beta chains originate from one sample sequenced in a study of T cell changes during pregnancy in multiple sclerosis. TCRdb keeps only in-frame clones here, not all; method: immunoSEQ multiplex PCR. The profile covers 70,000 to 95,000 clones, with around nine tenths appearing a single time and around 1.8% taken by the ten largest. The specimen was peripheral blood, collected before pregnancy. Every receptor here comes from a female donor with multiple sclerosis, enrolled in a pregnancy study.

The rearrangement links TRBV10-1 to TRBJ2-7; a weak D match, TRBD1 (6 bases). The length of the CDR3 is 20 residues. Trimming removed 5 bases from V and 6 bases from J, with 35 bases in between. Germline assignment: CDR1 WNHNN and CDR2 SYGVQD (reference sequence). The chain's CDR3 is CASSPPPPHPSYNRVGEQYF. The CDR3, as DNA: TGCGCCAGCAGTCCCCCACCTCCCCACCCCTCTTATAACAGGGTCGGCGAGCAGTACTTC.

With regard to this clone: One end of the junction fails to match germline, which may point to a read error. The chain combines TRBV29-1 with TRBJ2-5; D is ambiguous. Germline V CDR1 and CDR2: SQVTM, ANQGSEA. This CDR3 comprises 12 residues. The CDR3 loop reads CSVETAQGTQYF. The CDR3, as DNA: TGCAGCGTTGAAACAGCTCAAGGGACCCAGTACTTC. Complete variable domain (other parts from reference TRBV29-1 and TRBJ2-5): SAVISQKPSRDICQRGTSLTIQCQVDSQVTMMFWYRQQPGQSLTLIATANQGSEATYESGFVIDKFPISRPNLTFSTLTVSNMSPEDSSIYLCSVETAQGTQYFGPGTRLLVL.

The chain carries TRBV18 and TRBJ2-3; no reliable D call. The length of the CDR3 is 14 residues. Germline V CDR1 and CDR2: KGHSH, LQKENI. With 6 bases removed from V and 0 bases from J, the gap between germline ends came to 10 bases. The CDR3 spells CASSPVESTDTQYF. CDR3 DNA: TGTGCCAGCTCCCCAGTCGAGAGCACAGATACGCAGTATTTT.

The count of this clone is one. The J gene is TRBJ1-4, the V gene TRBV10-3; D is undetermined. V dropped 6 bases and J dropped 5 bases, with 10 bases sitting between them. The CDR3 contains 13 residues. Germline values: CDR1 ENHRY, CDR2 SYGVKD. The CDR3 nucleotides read TGTGCCATCAGCCAGGCGCCGAATGAAAAACTGTTTTTT. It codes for CAISQAPNEKLFF.

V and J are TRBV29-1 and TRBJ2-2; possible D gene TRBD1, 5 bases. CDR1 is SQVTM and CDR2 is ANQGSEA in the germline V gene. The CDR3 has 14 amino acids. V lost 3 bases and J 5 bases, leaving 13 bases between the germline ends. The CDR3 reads CSVDHSTDTGELFF. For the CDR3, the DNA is TGCAGCGTTGATCACTCGACAGATACCGGGGAGCTGTTTTTT.

CDR3 amino acids: CASSERGEKLFF. The CDR3 DNA follows: TGTGCCAGCAGTGAACGCGGCGAAAAACTGTTTTTT. This chain links TRBV2 with TRBJ1-4; D is unclear. The CDR3 runs 12 residues. Germline V gene sequence: CDR1 SNHLY, CDR2 FYNNEI. V was pared by 2 bases and J by 8 bases, with 6 bases between.

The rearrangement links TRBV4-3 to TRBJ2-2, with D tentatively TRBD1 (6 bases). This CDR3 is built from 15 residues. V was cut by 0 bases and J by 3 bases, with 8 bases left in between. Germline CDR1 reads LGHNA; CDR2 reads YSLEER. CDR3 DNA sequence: TGCGCCAGCAGCCAAGACGCAGGGGACACCGGGGAGCTGTTTTTT. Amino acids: CASSQDAGDTGELFF.

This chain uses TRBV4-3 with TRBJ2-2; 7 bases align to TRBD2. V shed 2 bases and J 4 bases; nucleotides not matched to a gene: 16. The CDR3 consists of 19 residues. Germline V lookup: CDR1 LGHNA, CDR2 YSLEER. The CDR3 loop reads CASSQYPWGGVYSTGELFF. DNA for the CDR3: TGCGCCAGCAGCCAATATCCCTGGGGAGGGGTCTATAGCACCGGGGAGCTGTTTTTT.

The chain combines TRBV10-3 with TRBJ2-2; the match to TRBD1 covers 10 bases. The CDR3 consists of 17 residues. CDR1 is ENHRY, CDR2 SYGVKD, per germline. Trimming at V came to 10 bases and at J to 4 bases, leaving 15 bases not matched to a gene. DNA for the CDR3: TGTGCCACCCTTCCGACCAGACAGGGGGCGCTCACCGGGGAGCTGTTTTTT. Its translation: CATLPTRQGALTGELFF.

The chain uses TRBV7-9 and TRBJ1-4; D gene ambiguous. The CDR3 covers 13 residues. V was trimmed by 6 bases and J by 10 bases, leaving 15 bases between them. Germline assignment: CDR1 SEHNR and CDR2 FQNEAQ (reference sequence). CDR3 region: CASSPTLEGKLFF. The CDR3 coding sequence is TGTGCCAGCAGTCCCACACTTGAGGGAAAACTGTTTTTT.

The chain's CDR3 is CASSLLPSGDRPQYF. The CDR3 nucleotides read TGCGCCAGCAGCTTGTTGCCTAGCGGGGATAGGCCCCAGTACTTC. The J gene is TRBJ2-5, the V gene TRBV5-1; TRBD2 agrees at 9 bases. There are 15 residues in the CDR3. Germline CDR1 SGHRS, CDR2 YFSETQ. V lost 1 base, J lost 9 bases, and 10 bases stayed unmatched.

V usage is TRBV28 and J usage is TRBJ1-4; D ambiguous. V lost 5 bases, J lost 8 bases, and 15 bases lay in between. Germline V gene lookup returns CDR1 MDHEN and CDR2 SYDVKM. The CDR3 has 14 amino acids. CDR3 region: CASSTMGRGEKLFF. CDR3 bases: TGTGCCAGCAGTACGATGGGGAGAGGAGAAAAACTGTTTTTT.

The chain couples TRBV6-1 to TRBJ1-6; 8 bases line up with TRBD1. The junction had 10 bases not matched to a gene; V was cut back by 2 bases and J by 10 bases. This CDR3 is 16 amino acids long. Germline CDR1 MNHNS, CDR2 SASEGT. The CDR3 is CASSEWDGQGESPLHF. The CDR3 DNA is TGTGCCAGCAGTGAATGGGATGGACAGGGTGAATCACCCCTCCACTTT.